The 15 T cell receptor beta chains below all came from one sample that was sequenced in a study of blood T cell repertoires in COVID-19. Produced via immunoSEQ multiplex PCR; TCRdb's table is partial and in-frame only. In the table there are around 330,000 clones, 88% of which are singletons. The source material was peripheral blood. These receptors originate from a woman in her 50s with active or convalescent COVID-19.

The table lists this clone with a few counts. V and J are TRBV5-1 and TRBJ2-3, with 7 bases matching TRBD1. The CDR3 spans 15 residues. Losses at the gene ends were 0 bases for V and 6 bases for J; bases not matched to a gene: 7. The V gene's germline CDR1 is SGHRS and CDR2 YFSETQ. For the CDR3, the DNA is TGCGCCAGCAGCTTGGCGCAGACAGGGAAGGATACGCAGTATTTT. As protein: CASSLAQTGKDTQYF.

The CDR3 here is CASRLIPHYGANVLTF. In DNA form, the CDR3 reads TGCGCCAGCAGACTTATTCCGCATTATGGGGCCAACGTCCTGACTTTC. V gene TRBV5-1 combines with J gene TRBJ2-6; D unclear. CDR3 length equals 16 residues. V was pared by 5 bases and J by 3 bases, with 15 bases between. Germline V gives CDR1 SGHRS, CDR2 YFSETQ.

A remark on this clone: The junction departs from germline at one end; a sequencing error may be responsible. The V gene is TRBV27, the J gene TRBJ1-5; 11 nucleotides match TRBD1. The CDR3 is made up of 14 amino acids. Germline V gene sequence: CDR1 MNHEY, CDR2 SMNVEV (reference sequence). The chain's CDR3 is CASSRGQGVQAQHF. The DNA of the CDR3 is TGTGCCAGCAGTCGGGGACAGGGGGTTCAGGCCCAGCATTTT.

CDR3: CASSLFLEAFF. CDR3 bases: TGTGCCAGCAGTTTATTTCTAGAAGCTTTCTTT. This rearrangement joins TRBV28 to TRBJ1-1; the D is unclear. The germline gives CDR1 MDHEN, CDR2 SYDVKM. This CDR3 is built from 11 residues. The V end lost 1 base, the J end lost 8 bases, and 5 bases lay between the germline ends.

The chain joins TRBV7-8 to TRBJ2-3; TRBD2 agrees at 8 bases. The CDR3 sequence is 16 residues long. The germline V gene encodes CDR1 SGHVS and CDR2 FQNEAQ. V lost 1 base, J lost 2 bases, and 5 bases stayed unmatched. CDR3 DNA sequence: TGTGCCAGCAGCTTAGGGGTAGCGGGATTCACAGATACGCAGTATTTT. This translates into CASSLGVAGFTDTQYF.

This chain connects TRBV5-1 to TRBJ1-1; D may be TRBD1 (6 bases). Germline V gene sequence: CDR1 SGHRS, CDR2 YFSETQ. The germline V and J ends were trimmed by 5 bases and 3 bases, with 17 bases remaining between them. CDR3 size: 15 residues. The CDR3 spells CASSPLGAKDTEAFF. DNA for the CDR3: TGCGCCAGCAGTCCACTGGGGGCGAAGGACACTGAAGCTTTCTTT.

The rearrangement joins TRBV18 to TRBJ2-2, with D perhaps TRBD1 (6 bases). The CDR3 sequence is 14 residues long. Germline V lookup: CDR1 KGHSH, CDR2 LQKENI. The V gene lost 4 bases and the J gene lost 0 bases, with 6 bases spanning the gap. CDR3 protein: CASSRTANTGELFF. The CDR3 coding sequence is TGTGCCAGCTCACGGACAGCGAACACCGGGGAGCTGTTTTTT.

J is TRBJ2-5 and V is TRBV19; 8 bases line up with TRBD2. The CDR3 has 15 residues. CDR1 and CDR2 (germline): LNHDA, SQIVND (reference sequence). Unmatched junction bases numbered 7, after V lost 5 bases and J lost 2 bases. CDR3 protein: CASSRGSGEQETQYF. The CDR3, as DNA: TGTGCCAGTAGTCGGGGTAGCGGGGAACAAGAGACCCAGTACTTC.

V and J are TRBV30 and TRBJ1-5; unclear D gene. V dropped 0 bases and J dropped 3 bases, with 9 bases sitting between them. There are 14 residues in the CDR3. Per the germline V gene, CDR1 is GTSNPN and CDR2 is SVGIG (reference sequence). CDR3 amino acids: CAWSVGQNNQPQHF. The CDR3 DNA reads as TGTGCCTGGAGTGTTGGCCAGAACAATCAGCCCCAGCATTTT.

CDR3 protein: CASSLSSGNTIYF. CDR3 nucleotides: TGTGCCAGCAGTCTGAGCTCTGGAAACACCATATATTTT. The V call is TRBV12-3 or TRBV12-4, the J call TRBJ1-3; D not certain. The CDR3 totals 13 residues. Deletions cut 5 bases from V and 0 bases from J, with 5 bases between.

The gene calls are TRBV28 and TRBJ2-1; TRBD2 matches 11 bases. The ends lost 5 bases at V and 8 bases at J; junction bases unmatched: 11. CDR1 and CDR2 from the germline V gene are MDHEN and SYDVKM. The CDR3 runs 16 residues. CDR3 DNA: TGTGCCAGCAGTCCCTTGGGTAGCGGGAGGGGGGATGAGCAGTTCTTC. Protein sequence: CASSPLGSGRGDEQFF.

The chain combines TRBV9 with TRBJ2-7; TRBD1 matches at 9 bases. CDR1 and CDR2 from the germline V gene are SGDLS and YYNGEE. There are 14 residues in the CDR3. Trimming took 4 bases from V and 6 from J; bases not matched to a gene: 8. CDR3 nucleotides: TGTGCCAGCAGCCCGGGGACAGGGACCCTCGAGCAGTACTTC. Its protein product is CASSPGTGTLEQYF.

This clone was seen more than once but under ten times. The CDR3 is CASSPTDSNQPQHF. In DNA, the CDR3 is TGTGCCAGCAGTCCGACAGATAGCAATCAGCCCCAGCATTTT. V gene TRBV6-5 combines with J gene TRBJ1-5; tentative D call: TRBD1 (5 bases). This CDR3 is built from 14 residues. The V end lost 5 bases, the J end lost 0 bases, and 8 bases lay between the germline ends. Germline lookup yields CDR1 MNHEY and CDR2 SVGAGI.

The chain carries TRBV7-9 and TRBJ2-3; no clear D. CDR3 length: 11 residues. Germline CDR1 and CDR2: SEHNR and FQNEAQ (reference sequence). Trimming left V 5 bases short and J 4 bases short, with 4 bases between. For the CDR3, the DNA is TGTGCCAGCAGCCCGGCAGATACGCAGTATTTT. Amino acid sequence: CASSPADTQYF.

This clone was seen only once. The rearrangement uses TRBV18 and TRBJ1-4; no firm D call. The CDR3 is 15 residues long. The V and J ends lost 2 bases and 3 bases respectively, with 10 bases between them. Germline assignment: CDR1 KGHSH and CDR2 LQKENI. The CDR3 DNA sequence: TGTGCCAGCTCACCAGACCGGGTGGCTAATGAAAAACTGTTTTTT. It specifies CASSPDRVANEKLFF.